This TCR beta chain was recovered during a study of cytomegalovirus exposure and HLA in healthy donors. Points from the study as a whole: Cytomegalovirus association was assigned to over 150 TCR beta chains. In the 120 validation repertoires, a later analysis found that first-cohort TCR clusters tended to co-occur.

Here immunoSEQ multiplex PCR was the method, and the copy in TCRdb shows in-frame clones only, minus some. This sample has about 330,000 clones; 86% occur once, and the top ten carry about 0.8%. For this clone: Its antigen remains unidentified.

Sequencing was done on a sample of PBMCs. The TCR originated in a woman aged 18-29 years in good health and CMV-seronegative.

The CDR3 bases are TGTGCCAGCTCTCAGAGCCAGGGGGCGAACACCTTC. It codes for CASSQSQGANTF. The chain carries TRBV18 and TRBJ1-2, with 8 bases identical to TRBD1. The germline V gene encodes CDR1 KGHSH and CDR2 LQKENI. V shed 6 bases and J 12 bases; nucleotides not matched to a gene: 9. This CDR3 is 12 amino acids long. Full variable domain (remainder filled in from reference TRBV18 and TRBJ1-2): NAGVMQNPRHLVRRRGQEARLRCSPMKGHSHVYWYRQLPEEGLKFMVYLQKENIIDESGMPKERFSAEFPKEGPSILRIQQVVRGDSAAYFCASSQSQGANTFGSGTRLTVV.